These T cell receptor beta chains were read from a single sample in a study of CD8 T cells in ankylosing spondylitis. TCRdb re-called the 5' RACE reads through MiXCR, storing one row per CDR3 protein. The table has hundreds of thousands of distinct CDR3 sequences, about 10% seen once. The specimen was blood, either unsorted or a sorted T cell fraction (not recorded which). These receptors were collected from a male donor with ankylosing spondylitis. CDR3s include the opening cysteine and the closing phenylalanine or tryptophan. Fields, in order: clone size, V gene, J gene, D gene, CDR3 DNA, CDR3 protein. D genes are given only for firm matches. The size of a clone is reported for some rows only, either as once, few or many, or as a class for expanded clones.

>few|TRBV5-1|TRBJ2-7|TRBD1
TGCGCCAGCAGCTTGGGGGGACAGCTTAGTCCCTACGAGCAGTACTTC
CASSLGGQLSPYEQYF
>.|TRBV7-2|TRBJ2-2|TRBD1
TGTGCCAGCAGACAGGGGGCTGTCACCGGGGAGCTGTTTTTT
CASRQGAVTGELFF
>few|TRBV5-1|TRBJ1-1|.
TGCGCCAGCAGCCCTATGTTGGGGGACACTGAAGCTTTCTTT
CASSPMLGDTEAFF
>many|TRBV20-1|TRBJ2-7|TRBD1
TGCAGTGCCAAACAGGGGGCATCCTACGAGCAGTACTTC
CSAKQGASYEQYF
>few|TRBV11-2|TRBJ2-2|TRBD2
TGTGCCAGCAGCCGGACTAGCGGGGGAGTCACCGGGGAGCTGTTTTTT
CASSRTSGGVTGELFF
>few|TRBV20-1|TRBJ2-2|.
TGCAGTGCCCCAGGGACGTATAACACCGGGGAGCTGTTTTTT
CSAPGTYNTGELFF
>few|TRBV5-6|TRBJ2-7|TRBD2
TGTGCCAGCAGCTTGGCCGGTAGCGGGCTCTCCTACGAGCAGTACTTC
CASSLAGSGLSYEQYF
>.|TRBV27|TRBJ2-2|.
TGTGCCAGCAAGGGACAGAACACCGGGGAGCTGTTTTTT
CASKGQNTGELFF
>many|TRBV29-1|TRBJ1-2|.
TGCAGCGTTGCCCGAGAAGTTCCAGGTTATGGCTACACCTTC
CSVAREVPGYGYTF
>.|TRBV20-1|TRBJ1-4|.
TGCAGTGCTAGTCGAGGCTTTAATGAAAAACTGTTTTTT
CSASRGFNEKLFF
>.|TRBV15|TRBJ1-5|.
TGTGCCACCAGCAGAGGGGAACAGCCCCAGCATTTT
CATSRGEQPQHF
>.|TRBV29-1|TRBJ2-1|TRBD2
TGCAGCGGGCCCGGGACTAATAGCTCCTACAATGAGCAGTTCTTC
CSGPGTNSSYNEQFF
>many|TRBV5-1|TRBJ2-3|TRBD2
TGCGCCAGCAGGACTCAGACTAGCGGATACACAGATACGCAGTATTTT
CASRTQTSGYTDTQYF
>many|TRBV5-6|TRBJ1-2|.
TGTGCCAGCAGCTTGGTGTCGGGGGGAGGCTACACCTTC
CASSLVSGGGYTF
>few|TRBV9|TRBJ2-3|TRBD2
TGTGCCAGCACCCTAGCGGAGTTCACAGATACGCAGTATTTT
CASTLAEFTDTQYF
>few|TRBV10-3|TRBJ1-1|TRBD1
TGTGCCATCCTAGGACAGGAGAACACTGAAGCTTTCTTT
CAILGQENTEAFF
>many|TRBV28|TRBJ2-3|.
TGTGCCAGCAGTTTATACACAGATACGCAGTATTTT
CASSLYTDTQYF
>few|TRBV10-3|TRBJ2-7|TRBD2
TGTGCCATCAAAGCGGGAGTAAGAAGCGAGCAGTACTTC
CAIKAGVRSEQYF
>.|TRBV6-5|TRBJ2-2|.
TGTGCCAGCAGTTGGTCGGGGTCAGACGGGGAGCTGTTTTTT
CASSWSGSDGELFF
>once|TRBV7-2|TRBJ2-3|.
TGTGCCAGCAGCTTCGCGGGGCGGCCTAGCACAGATACGCAGTATTTT
CASSFAGRPSTDTQYF
>many|TRBV29-1|TRBJ2-7|TRBD1
TGCAGCGTTACGCGACCAGGGGGCCCACCCTACGAGCAGTACTTC
CSVTRPGGPPYEQYF
>many|TRBV6-5|TRBJ2-7|.
TGTGCCAGCAGGGACAGCTTCTACGAGCAGTACTTC
CASRDSFYEQYF
>few|TRBV5-5|TRBJ2-1|.
TGTGCCAGCAGACTCTCCGTGGGGGTCTACAATGAGCAGTTCTTC
CASRLSVGVYNEQFF
>.|TRBV29-1|TRBJ2-7|.
TGCAGCGCCAGACTCCGGGACCGTCCGCACGAGCAGTACTTC
CSARLRDRPHEQYF
>many|TRBV29-1|TRBJ2-5|TRBD1
TGCAGCGTTGAAGATACAGGGGGCGAGGAGACCCAGTACTTC
CSVEDTGGEETQYF
>few|TRBV4-2|TRBJ1-2|TRBD1
TGTGCCAGCAGCCAAGGGCCCGACAGGGCTTATGGCTACACCTTC
CASSQGPDRAYGYTF
>few|TRBV5-1|TRBJ1-1|.
TGCGCCAGCAGCTTTCTGGGATCCTATGAAGCTTTCTTT
CASSFLGSYEAFF
>few|TRBV29-1|TRBJ2-3|.
TGCAGCGCTGGGGGGACTCGCACAGATACGCAGTATTTT
CSAGGTRTDTQYF
>few|TRBV27|TRBJ1-6|TRBD1
TGTGCCAGCAGTGACAGGGTACCGTCTGTCTCACCCCTCCACTTT
CASSDRVPSVSPLHF
>.|TRBV7-8|TRBJ1-2|.
TGTGCCAGCAGCTTAGGGACCCAACGGGGCTACACCTTC
CASSLGTQRGYTF
>.|TRBV27|TRBJ1-6|.
TGTGCCAGCAGTTTAAGAGGGGCGAATTCACCCCTCCACTTT
CASSLRGANSPLHF
>.|TRBV5-1|TRBJ2-1|TRBD1
TGCGCCAGCAGCCTGGGACAGGCTAACAACAATGAGCAGTTCTTC
CASSLGQANNNEQFF
>many|TRBV29-1|TRBJ2-1|.
TGCAGCGTTGCTAGATACAATGAGCAGTTCTTC
CSVARYNEQFF
>.|TRBV10-3|TRBJ2-2|TRBD2
TGTGCCATCACGAGTGGGACTAGCGGGAGATGGAGAGACACCGGGGAGCTGTTTTTT
CAITSGTSGRWRDTGELFF
>.|TRBV5-1|TRBJ1-1|.
TGCGCCAGCAGCCCCCAAATCCGGGTCTATCGCGCTTTCTTT
CASSPQIRVYRAFF
>.|TRBV10-3|TRBJ2-3|TRBD1
TGTGCCATCAGTGAGTCGACAGGGGGCGCAGATACGCAGTATTTT
CAISESTGGADTQYF
>many|TRBV5-1|TRBJ1-1|.
TGCGCCAGCAGCTTGATGGGGTGGGACACTGAAGCTTTCTTT
CASSLMGWDTEAFF
>.|TRBV14|TRBJ2-1|TRBD2
TGTGCCAGCAGCCGTAGCGGGAGCGGACACAATGAGCAGTTCTTC
CASSRSGSGHNEQFF
>.|TRBV14|TRBJ2-1|TRBD2
TGTGCCAGCAGCCAAGATTTTAGCGGGGTTGAGCAGTTCTTC
CASSQDFSGVEQFF
>few|TRBV10-2|TRBJ1-6|.
TGCGCCAGCAGTGAGTCTGGGGGAAGGAATTCACCCCTCCACTTT
CASSESGGRNSPLHF
>few|TRBV20-1|TRBJ2-3|.
TGCAGTGCTATGGGAGACTCAGGCATGGATACGCAGTATTTT
CSAMGDSGMDTQYF
>many|TRBV20-1|TRBJ1-2|TRBD1
TGCAGTGCTAGGGGACAGGGGGCGAGTGGCTACACCTTC
CSARGQGASGYTF
>many|TRBV29-1|TRBJ2-3|.
TGCAGCGTTGAAGGGGGCGGAGGGACCACAGATACGCAGTATTTT
CSVEGGGGTTDTQYF
>few|TRBV29-1|TRBJ2-4|.
TGCAGCGCCCATATGGGGCTAGCCAAAAACATTCAGTACTTC
CSAHMGLAKNIQYF
>many|TRBV5-1|TRBJ2-7|TRBD2
TGCGCCAGCAGCTTGGCCCTAGCGGGCTACGAGCAGTACTTC
CASSLALAGYEQYF
>few|TRBV9|TRBJ2-1|TRBD2
TGTGCCAGCAGCGCTCGAGCGGGGTGGGCTTACAATGAGCAGTTCTTC
CASSARAGWAYNEQFF
>few|TRBV12-3/TRBV12-4|TRBJ2-7|.
TGTGCCAGCAGTTTAGCTAGGGCTTCCTACGAGCAGTACTTC
CASSLARASYEQYF
>.|TRBV28|TRBJ1-1|.
TGTGCCAGCAGGTCTACAGGGCTAACCAAGGGGGCTTTCTTT
CASRSTGLTKGAFF
>.|TRBV30|TRBJ1-5|.
TGTGCCTGGAGTTATAACGAAGGTCAGCCCCAGCATTTT
CAWSYNEGQPQHF
>.|TRBV11-2|TRBJ2-2|TRBD1
TGTGCCAGCAGCAAAACGCGGCCTTTTTCCAGGGGGAAGAACACCGGGGAGCTGTTTTTT
CASSKTRPFSRGKNTGELFF
>once|TRBV11-1|TRBJ2-3|.
TGTGCCAGCAGCCCCCTAGGGGCCCGAACAGATACGCAGTATTTT
CASSPLGARTDTQYF
>many|TRBV20-1|TRBJ2-1|.
TGCAGTGCTAGAAGCGACCTGACGGATGAGCAGTTCTTC
CSARSDLTDEQFF
>.|TRBV20-1|TRBJ2-3|.
TGCAGTGCTAGAGATCATGGGCGGGGCAGCACAGATACGCAGTATTTT
CSARDHGRGSTDTQYF
>few|TRBV29-1|TRBJ2-7|TRBD1
TGCAGCGTTGGTGGGACAGGGCATACCTTGGCCTACGAGCAGTACTTC
CSVGGTGHTLAYEQYF
>many|TRBV20-1|TRBJ2-1|TRBD2
TGCAGTGCTAGTGGTGCCCCGGGACTAGCGGTGCAGTTCTTC
CSASGAPGLAVQFF
>.|TRBV6-2/TRBV6-3|TRBJ2-2|.
TGTGCCAGCAGTTACTCGGCTCGGGCGAACACCGGGGAGCTGTTTTTT
CASSYSARANTGELFF
>.|TRBV3-1|TRBJ2-7|.
TGTGCCAGCAGCCAACGGGGCGGTGGGGACGAGCAGTACTTC
CASSQRGGGDEQYF
>.|TRBV9|TRBJ2-1|.
TGTGCCAGCAGCGTAGGAGGACAGAGGGCTCATGAGCAGTTCTTC
CASSVGGQRAHEQFF
>.|TRBV6-5|TRBJ1-3|.
TGTGCCAGCAGTTACGGCAGGGCGGGAGGAAACACCATATATTTT
CASSYGRAGGNTIYF